A selection of T cell receptor beta chains follows, all from one sample in a study of prognosis after radiotherapy for stage I lung cancer. TCRdb re-derived calls from the multiplex PCR reads in MiXCR, one entry per CDR3 protein. The sample consists of 14,000 or so distinct CDR3 sequences, roughly 30% of them appearing once. Material: PBMCs, obtained before or after stereotactic body radiation therapy (not recorded which). The receptors come from a donor older than 45 with non-small cell lung cancer. Each CDR3 is given with its conserved first and last residue. D genes are given only for firm matches. Clone size appears in some rows only: once, few, many, or a class for an expanded clone.

d_call: NA
v_call: TRBV5-5
clone_size: medium-sized
cdr3_aa: CASSPGGDSEQFF

d_call: NA
v_call: TRBV6-1
clone_size: medium-sized
cdr3_aa: CASSEGVLGFGELFF

d_call: NA
v_call: TRBV3-1
clone_size: NA
cdr3_aa: CASRDPEGLQYF

d_call: NA
v_call: TRBV19
clone_size: many
cdr3_aa: CASSIGTNQPQHF

d_call: NA
v_call: TRBV19
clone_size: medium-sized
cdr3_aa: CASSIASASYEQYF

d_call: TRBD2
v_call: TRBV20-1
clone_size: NA
cdr3_aa: CSAAQPSGWYNEQYF

d_call: NA
v_call: TRBV7-9
clone_size: NA
cdr3_aa: CASSPRWSISLRISYEQYF

d_call: TRBD1
v_call: TRBV9
clone_size: many
cdr3_aa: CASSAPPGQSQYGNDWETQYF

d_call: TRBD1
v_call: TRBV6-1
clone_size: many
cdr3_aa: CASSIDRAEQYF

d_call: NA
v_call: TRBV6-2/TRBV6-3
clone_size: NA
cdr3_aa: CSSRTDSKRINTGELFF

d_call: TRBD1
v_call: TRBV13
clone_size: many
cdr3_aa: CASSFTGGSDTQYF

d_call: NA
v_call: TRBV7-8
clone_size: NA
cdr3_aa: CASPPGRVAEAFF

d_call: TRBD2
v_call: TRBV20-1
clone_size: NA
cdr3_aa: CSANRDWTSAQYSEQFF

d_call: NA
v_call: TRBV20-1
clone_size: many
cdr3_aa: CSARMSLAKNIQYF

d_call: TRBD2
v_call: TRBV29-1
clone_size: many
cdr3_aa: CSVAQLAGVTYEQYF

d_call: TRBD1
v_call: TRBV27
clone_size: many
cdr3_aa: CASSPPGQGIISGANVLTF

d_call: NA
v_call: TRBV27
clone_size: medium-sized
cdr3_aa: CASSPKTGLNTEAFF

d_call: NA
v_call: TRBV5-1
clone_size: many
cdr3_aa: CASSDGDYEQYF

d_call: NA
v_call: TRBV10-3
clone_size: many
cdr3_aa: CAISEPFLLNNEQFF

d_call: NA
v_call: TRBV3-1
clone_size: many
cdr3_aa: CAGSQGTPSYEQYF

d_call: TRBD1
v_call: TRBV6-1
clone_size: NA
cdr3_aa: CSTAGQGATESFF

d_call: NA
v_call: TRBV6-4
clone_size: medium-sized
cdr3_aa: CASSWADQHDSF

d_call: TRBD2
v_call: TRBV6-2/TRBV6-3
clone_size: NA
cdr3_aa: CASSYPSGLAGQSYNEQFF

d_call: TRBD1
v_call: TRBV6-5
clone_size: medium-sized
cdr3_aa: CASSYPTGLYYGYTF

d_call: TRBD1
v_call: TRBV6-2/TRBV6-3
clone_size: NA
cdr3_aa: CASSHTMGQGAYEQYF

d_call: NA
v_call: TRBV4-1
clone_size: many
cdr3_aa: CASSPHGPVQETQYF

d_call: NA
v_call: TRBV18
clone_size: many
cdr3_aa: CASSPGTKDTQYF

d_call: NA
v_call: TRBV29-1
clone_size: many
cdr3_aa: CSFRGTYEQYF

d_call: NA
v_call: TRBV6-1
clone_size: NA
cdr3_aa: CATQASILLFYEQYF

d_call: NA
v_call: TRBV2
clone_size: many
cdr3_aa: CASLRQGTSGDTQYF

d_call: NA
v_call: TRBV12-3/TRBV12-4
clone_size: NA
cdr3_aa: CASSPGIDSWATNEKLLF

d_call: TRBD1
v_call: TRBV5-1
clone_size: many
cdr3_aa: CASKGAGGTPGELFF

d_call: NA
v_call: TRBV6-5
clone_size: NA
cdr3_aa: CASSYPVDGTRFYTF

d_call: TRBD1
v_call: TRBV12-3/TRBV12-4
clone_size: few
cdr3_aa: CASKRNSGTDTGELLF

d_call: NA
v_call: TRBV7-8
clone_size: NA
cdr3_aa: CASSSDRLVRYNEQFF

d_call: TRBD1
v_call: TRBV20-1
clone_size: many
cdr3_aa: CSARRTGGNTEAFF

d_call: NA
v_call: TRBV6-1
clone_size: medium-sized
cdr3_aa: CASSATRGSPYGYTF

d_call: TRBD1
v_call: TRBV28
clone_size: medium-sized
cdr3_aa: CASTPASGTARYF

d_call: NA
v_call: TRBV6-9
clone_size: many
cdr3_aa: CASSYFRDRNYEQYF

d_call: TRBD2
v_call: TRBV27
clone_size: NA
cdr3_aa: CASSLGLAGGLAFVGANVLTF

d_call: NA
v_call: TRBV2
clone_size: NA
cdr3_aa: CAGSPGTRILQQLF

d_call: TRBD1
v_call: TRBV6-1
clone_size: hyperexpanded
cdr3_aa: CASSHTTGQGPYEQYF

d_call: NA
v_call: TRBV9
clone_size: many
cdr3_aa: CASSVAQATGELFF

d_call: NA
v_call: TRBV10-2
clone_size: many
cdr3_aa: CASSAQGGGNQPQHF

d_call: NA
v_call: TRBV2
clone_size: NA
cdr3_aa: CASSELTVNTGELFF

d_call: NA
v_call: TRBV7-2
clone_size: many
cdr3_aa: CASSLQGNEQFF

d_call: TRBD1
v_call: TRBV10-3
clone_size: many
cdr3_aa: CAINPQGTVYGYTF

d_call: NA
v_call: TRBV10-3
clone_size: many
cdr3_aa: CAISDVQNYGYTF

d_call: NA
v_call: TRBV11-1
clone_size: medium-sized
cdr3_aa: CASSLGRLNNEQFF

d_call: NA
v_call: TRBV28
clone_size: medium-sized
cdr3_aa: CASSAGETSQETQYF

d_call: NA
v_call: TRBV19
clone_size: many
cdr3_aa: CASSMGRSRYQPQHF

d_call: NA
v_call: TRBV28
clone_size: medium-sized
cdr3_aa: CASSLEVEQFF